This T cell receptor beta chain was documented in a study of OX40 agonist ivuxolimab in advanced cancers. Clones were read by immunoSEQ multiplex PCR, and TCRdb kept only the in-frame ones, dropping some. The table has tens of thousands of clones, about 82% seen once. The CDR3 runs to 14 residues. Germline V gives CDR1 ENHRY, CDR2 SYGVKD. V was trimmed by 4 bases and J by 4 bases, leaving 10 bases between them. This sequence originates from an adult with an advanced solid tumor such as melanoma, head and neck, liver or kidney cancer. Here the sequenced sample was CD4+ or CD8+ T cells sorted from blood, taken in a trial of the OX40 agonist ivuxolimab. The chain has TRBV10-3 and TRBJ2-2, with a possible D match to TRBD2 (6 bases). Here the CDR3 reads CAISAGGITGELFF. The CDR3 DNA reads TGTGCCATCAGTGCCGGGGGAATCACCGGGGAGCTGTTTTTT.